The 13 T cell receptor beta chains below come from one sample, sequenced in a study of blood T cells in healthy people across ages (dated by TCRdb to about 2015). Receptors were amplified or captured by 5' RACE. The sequencer was an Illumina HiSeq 2500. A second PCR of 7 to 11 cycles was run with a J-beta primer mix and a sample-barcoded 5' primer. TCRdb cleaned the public reads at Q25 with fastp, built clones with MiXCR and kept in-frame beta chains. Rows with a matching CDR3 protein are joined into one entry that keeps the most common DNA and genes. This sample is represented by 600,000 to 800,000 distinct CDR3 sequences; over 20% of them were singletons. The top ten hold under 4% of the sample. Sequencing used blood. These receptor sequences come from a man between 65 and 85 years old in good health.

This clonotype was observed a few times. CDR3 DNA sequence: TGTGCCAGCAGTGGGACCGACGGAGGGGTTTCACCCCTCCACTTT. It encodes CASSGTDGGVSPLHF. The chain recombines TRBV25-1 with TRBJ1-6, with D tentatively TRBD1 (5 bases). The CDR3 loop spans 15 amino acids. Germline lookup yields CDR1 MGHDK and CDR2 SYGVNS. V lost 4 bases and J lost 9, with 16 bases in between.

V gene TRBV12-3 or TRBV12-4 combines with J gene TRBJ1-2, with TRBD1 matching over 9 bases. The CDR3 consists of 14 residues. J lost 7 bases, V lost 6 bases, and 9 bases had no gene match. The CDR3 nucleotides are TGTGCCAGCAGCCTCGGGACAGGGCCTATTGGCTACACCTTC. Translated, it gives CASSLGTGPIGYTF.

This clonotype is a singleton in its sample. This rearrangement joins TRBV20-1 to TRBJ2-3, with unresolved D. Germline CDR1 is DFQATT and CDR2 is SNEGSKA (reference sequence). V was shortened by 3 bases and J by 2 bases, with 6 bases between the two germline ends. The CDR3 sequence is 12 residues long. CDR3 sequence reads: CSAREATDTQYF. The CDR3 nucleotides are TGCAGTGCTAGGGAAGCCACAGATACGCAGTATTTT.

The table lists this clonotype with a few counts. The CDR3 DNA reads as TGTGCCACCAGCAGAGACCGCAACTACGAGCAGTACTTC. Its translation is CATSRDRNYEQYF. The rearrangement joins TRBV15 to TRBJ2-7; no definite D call. The V gene's germline CDR1 is LNHNV and CDR2 YYDKDF (reference sequence). The CDR3 length is 13 residues. The V gene lost 0 bases and the J gene lost 3 bases, with 6 bases spanning the gap.

This clonotype has ten or more counts. V gene TRBV12-3 or TRBV12-4 combines with J gene TRBJ1-2; the D is unclear. Trimming took 4 bases from V and 8 from J, leaving 8 bases between them. This CDR3 is built from 11 residues. CDR3: CASSSRYGYTF. CDR3 in DNA: TGTGCCAGCAGTTCACGTTACGGCTACACCTTC.

In DNA, the CDR3 is TGTGCCAGCAGTTTATGGGGGCAAAACAATGAGCAGTTCTTC. Translating it yields CASSLWGQNNEQFF. The chain links TRBV12-3 or TRBV12-4 to TRBJ2-1, with a tentative D call TRBD1 (6 bases). Trimming took off 2 bases at V and 5 bases at J, with 10 bases between the two ends. This CDR3 is built from 14 residues.

This clonotype was recorded a few times. The chain is built from TRBV19 and TRBJ2-5; 14 bases line up with TRBD2. The J call may be mistaken, given a closer DNA end match to TRBJ2-7. CDR3 length: 18 amino acids. Germline assignment: CDR1 LNHDA and CDR2 SQIVND (reference sequence). The CDR3 region has the DNA TGTGCCAGTAGTATCCTACCCGGGACTAGCGGGAGCGGCTACGAGCAGTACTTC. It encodes CASSILPGTSGSGYEQYF.

This sequence joins TRBV3-1 and TRBJ2-5, with a weak D call TRBD2 (6 bases). From germline, CDR1 is LGHDT and CDR2 YNNKEL (reference sequence). The V end was cut by 6 bases, the J end by 5 bases, with 10 bases between. The CDR3 has 12 amino acids. The CDR3 DNA follows: TGTGCCAGCAGAGGCGGGAAGGAGACCCAGTACTTC. It yields the protein CASRGGKETQYF.

The V and J genes are TRBV24-1 and TRBJ2-5; D possibly corresponds to TRBD1 (6 bases). The DNA end is a closer match to TRBJ2-1, so the J assignment may be wrong. Germline loops: CDR1 KGHDR, CDR2 SFDVKD. The CDR3 has 13 residues. The CDR3 region is CATSDRTDNEQFF. The CDR3 DNA reads as TGTGCCACCAGTGATAGGACAGACAATGAGCAGTTCTTC.

The CDR3 coding sequence is TGCGCCAGCAGCCAGGGGACTAGCGGACTTAGCTCCTACAATGAGCAGTTCTTC. Protein product: CASSQGTSGLSSYNEQFF. This chain links TRBV4-3 with TRBJ2-1, with 11 bases matching TRBD2. There are 18 residues in the CDR3. Germline lookup yields CDR1 LGHNA and CDR2 YSLEER. Trimming cost V 3 bases and J 0 bases; bases outside gene matches: 7.

The chain has TRBV13 and TRBJ2-7, with 8 nucleotides matching TRBD2. CDR3 length: 19 amino acids. V was clipped by 1 base and J by 1 base; unmatched bases: 15. Germline values: CDR1 PRHDT, CDR2 FYEKMQ (reference sequence). This CDR3 is CASSLEAAQAGVRSYEQYF. CDR3 DNA: TGTGCCAGCAGCTTAGAGGCCGCGCAAGCGGGAGTCAGATCCTACGAGCAGTACTTC.

The table lists this clonotype with many counts. The chain joins TRBV14 to TRBJ1-2; 7 bases line up with TRBD1. The V and J ends lost 0 bases and 8 bases, in that order; junction bases with no gene match: 9. This CDR3 has 15 amino acids. Looked up from germline, CDR1 is SGHDN and CDR2 is FVKESK. CDR3 bases: TGTGCCAGCAGCCAAGATTCAGCGAGGGGGCGAGGCTACACCTTC. It translates to CASSQDSARGRGYTF.

The V call is TRBV5-5, the J call TRBJ2-5, with 7 bases identical to TRBD1. With V trimmed by 2 bases and J by 2 bases, 3 bases remained unmatched. Germline values: CDR1 SGHKS, CDR2 YYEKEE (reference sequence). This CDR3 has 14 amino acids. Here the CDR3 reads CASSFATGQETQYF. As DNA, the CDR3 is TGTGCCAGCAGCTTTGCGACAGGGCAAGAGACCCAGTACTTC.